This entry lists 12 T cell receptor beta chains sequenced from one sample in a study of T cell responses to AZD1222 COVID-19 vaccine. The data were produced by immunoSEQ multiplex PCR, yet TCRdb's version contains in-frame clones alone and is incomplete. Of about 120,000 clones listed, roughly 88% were seen once; the top ten hold over 8.5%. The sample in question was peripheral blood, obtained on day 0 of AZD1222 vaccination. The source is an adult in good health.

The J gene is TRBJ1-5, the V gene TRBV28; 8 bases line up with TRBD1. Trimming removed 6 bases from V and 10 bases from J; junction bases left unmatched: 8. This CDR3 has 13 residues. Germline V gene lookup returns CDR1 MDHEN and CDR2 SYDVKM. In DNA, the CDR3 is TGTGCCAGCAGGCGGACAGGGAGTGCACCCCAGCATTTT. It yields the protein CASRRTGSAPQHF.

In this sample, this clone turned up once. The chain joins TRBV5-1 to TRBJ2-3; D remains ambiguous. Germline loops: CDR1 SGHRS, CDR2 YFSETQ. The CDR3 runs to 18 residues. V lost 1 base and J 0 bases, leaving 18 bases between the germline ends. CDR3 residues: CASSLYGSLGPSTDTQYF. The CDR3 DNA reads as TGCGCCAGCAGCTTGTATGGTTCTCTCGGTCCTAGCACAGATACGCAGTATTTT.

This chain uses TRBV20-1 with TRBJ1-6, with D possibly matching TRBD1 (6 bases). This CDR3 comprises 13 residues. Germline loops: CDR1 DFQATT, CDR2 SNEGSKA (reference sequence). V lost 3 bases, J lost 10 bases, and 13 bases lay in between. The CDR3 reads CSASQGSRSPLHF. DNA of the CDR3: TGCAGTGCTAGTCAGGGGAGTAGGTCACCCCTCCACTTT.

CDR3 nucleotide sequence: TGTGCCAGCCTCCGTGAGCTTATGAACACTGAAGCTTTCTTT. It translates to CASLRELMNTEAFF. This chain links TRBV28 with TRBJ1-1, with D uncertain. Between the trimmed V and J ends, which lost 8 bases and 0 bases, there was a span of 13 bases. Germline CDR1 MDHEN, CDR2 SYDVKM. CDR3 length: 14 amino acids.

V and J are TRBV6-5 and TRBJ2-7, with TRBD1 matching over 9 bases. Trimming at V came to 4 bases and at J to 5 bases, leaving 6 bases not matched to a gene. Germline CDR1 MNHEY, CDR2 SVGAGI. The CDR3 is made up of 14 amino acids. CDR3 in amino acids: CASSWGQGINEQYF. CDR3 DNA: TGTGCCAGCAGTTGGGGACAGGGAATCAACGAGCAGTACTTC.

The V and J genes are TRBV3-1 (or the pseudogene TRBV3-2) and TRBJ1-1; D not certain. V dropped 4 bases and J dropped 2 bases, with 14 bases sitting between them. The CDR3 is made up of 15 amino acids. Germline V CDR1 and CDR2: LGHDT, YNNKEL (reference sequence). This chain's CDR3 is CASSPTSGRNTEAFF. The CDR3 region has the DNA TGTGCCAGCAGCCCGACTTCGGGGAGAAACACTGAAGCTTTCTTT.

The chain links TRBV30 to TRBJ1-2; 7 positions match TRBD1. The CDR3 length is 16 residues. V dropped 1 base and J dropped 7; count of bases not matched to a gene: 15. Germline V gene sequence: CDR1 GTSNPN, CDR2 SVGIG (reference sequence). The CDR3 here is CAWSGTGDTYARGYTF. As DNA, the CDR3 is TGTGCCTGGAGTGGTACAGGGGACACCTATGCCCGTGGCTACACCTTC. The complete variable domain, with remaining parts taken from reference TRBV30 and TRBJ1-2, reads SQTIHQWPATLVQPVGSPLSLECTVEGTSNPNLYWYRQAAGRGLQLLFYSVGIGQISSEVPQNLSASRPQDRQFILSSKKLLLSDSGFYLCAWSGTGDTYARGYTFGSGTRLTVV.

The chain links TRBV18 to TRBJ1-4; 10 bases are shared with TRBD1. J was trimmed by 7 bases and V by 8 bases; bases with no gene match: 13. Germline lookup yields CDR1 KGHSH and CDR2 LQKENI. The CDR3 contains 16 residues. This chain's CDR3 is CASGPGQGLSGEKLFF. CDR3 bases: TGTGCCAGCGGACCGGGACAGGGGCTCTCGGGTGAAAAACTGTTTTTT. Full variable domain (rest looked up from reference TRBV18 and TRBJ1-4): NAGVMQNPRHLVRRRGQEARLRCSPMKGHSHVYWYRQLPEEGLKFMVYLQKENIIDESGMPKERFSAEFPKEGPSILRIQQVVRGDSAAYFCASGPGQGLSGEKLFFGSGTQLSVL.

There are a few counts of this clone. This CDR3 is CASSLDSTNQPQHF. CDR3 in DNA: TGTGCCAGCAGCCTGGACAGTACTAATCAGCCCCAGCATTTT. This chain joins TRBV28 and TRBJ1-5; tentatively, D is TRBD1 (6 bases). The germline V gene encodes CDR1 MDHEN and CDR2 SYDVKM. V shed 6 bases and J shed 4 bases, with 13 bases lying between them. The CDR3 sequence is 14 residues long. Drawing the rest from reference TRBV28 and TRBJ1-5, the complete variable domain is DVKVTQSSRYLVKRTGEKVFLECVQDMDHENMFWYRQDPGLGLRLIYFSYDVKMKEKGDIPEGYSVSREKKERFSLILESASTNQTSMYLCASSLDSTNQPQHFGDGTRLSIL.

The rearrangement joins TRBV18 to TRBJ2-5; the D is unclear. The CDR3 has 14 amino acids. Per germline, CDR1 KGHSH and CDR2 LQKENI. V gave up 5 bases and J gave up 0 bases, with 10 bases separating them. This CDR3 is CASSGASYQETQYF. The CDR3 coding sequence is TGTGCCAGCTCAGGCGCCTCGTACCAAGAGACCCAGTACTTC.

This sequence joins TRBV12-3 or TRBV12-4 and TRBJ1-2; D unresolved. The V and J ends lost 7 bases and 8 bases respectively, with 11 bases between them. This CDR3 contains 11 residues. For the CDR3, the DNA is TGTGCCAGCACCCTAGCGGGGGGCTACACCTTC. This sequence encodes CASTLAGGYTF.

This clone was detected once. This chain links TRBV7-9 with TRBJ2-1, with 7 bases fitting TRBD2. Germline-derived CDR1 and CDR2 are SEHNR and FQNEAQ (reference sequence). V shed 5 bases and J 8 bases; nucleotides not matched to a gene: 12. The CDR3 has 15 amino acids. The CDR3 coding sequence is TGTGCCAGCAGCCAGGGAGGGTCGGGACTTTATGAGCAGTTCTTC. It specifies CASSQGGSGLYEQFF.